Presented here are 18 T cell receptor beta chains from one specimen sequenced in a study of shared clonotypes between healthy human individuals. TCRdb keeps only in-frame clones here, not all; method: immunoSEQ multiplex PCR. Counted here are about 2 million clones, roughly 95% occurring once; the ten biggest clones make up about 0.13%. Specimen: naive CD4+ T cells sorted from blood. Documented subset: CD45RA+ positively selected. Receptors were obtained from a man aged 18 to 35 in good health.

This clone has a single count. The CDR3 nucleotides read TGTGCCAGCAGCTTACAGCAGGGCAATGAAAAACTGTTTTTT. It codes for CASSLQQGNEKLFF. The chain joins TRBV7-6 to TRBJ1-4, with TRBD1 as a possible D gene (5 bases). Germline-derived CDR1 and CDR2 are SGHVS and FNYEAQ. V was cut by 2 bases and J by 5 bases, with 9 bases left in between. The CDR3 has 14 residues.

With respect to this clone: The sample has other DNA sequences that encode this CDR3 too. This chain links TRBV29-1 with TRBJ1-1, with D perhaps TRBD1 (6 bases). Deletions cut 7 bases from V and 0 bases from J, with 12 bases between. The CDR3 totals 13 residues. Germline loops: CDR1 SQVTM, CDR2 ANQGSEA. Written as DNA, the CDR3 is TGCAGCGCCGGAGGACAGTTGAACACTGAAGCTTTCTTT. This encodes CSAGGQLNTEAFF.

V gene TRBV9 combines with J gene TRBJ1-5, with no clear D. CDR3 size: 14 residues. V gave up 0 bases and J gave up 7 bases, with 11 bases separating them. From germline, CDR1 is SGDLS and CDR2 YYNGEE. The DNA of the CDR3 is TGTGCCAGCAGCGTAGATCCCTTGGGGCAGCCCCAGCATTTT. Protein sequence: CASSVDPLGQPQHF.

V gene TRBV28 combines with J gene TRBJ1-4, with 10 bases that match TRBD1. Looked up from germline, CDR1 is MDHEN and CDR2 is SYDVKM. The J segment lost 6 bases and the V segment lost 7 bases, leaving 8 bases of the junction unmatched. The CDR3 consists of 15 residues. CDR3 DNA: TGTGCCAGCATGTCTCCTGGGACAGGGGATGAAAAACTGTTTTTT. Encoded protein: CASMSPGTGDEKLFF.

The chain uses TRBV6-1 and TRBJ1-2, with TRBD1 as a possible D gene (6 bases). Germline loops: CDR1 MNHNS, CDR2 SASEGT. V was pared by 3 bases and J by 8 bases, with 13 bases between. This CDR3 spans 13 amino acids. The CDR3 spells CASSDKGGVGYTF. CDR3 DNA sequence: TGTGCCAGCAGTGATAAAGGGGGAGTCGGCTACACCTTC.

Remarks on this clone: Its ends do not fully match the called genes, so a read error is possible. The genes are TRBV7-7 and TRBJ2-2; D remains unclear. The V gene's germline CDR1 is SSHAT and CDR2 FNYEAQ (reference sequence). The CDR3 has 13 residues. CDR3 coding DNA: TGTGCTAGCAGCTTCAATGGTGATGGGGAGCTGTTTTTT. Residues: CASSFNGDGELFF.

This chain uses TRBV7-9 with TRBJ2-5, with a tentative D call TRBD2 (5 bases). The CDR3 is made up of 13 amino acids. Germline V lookup: CDR1 SEHNR, CDR2 FQNEAQ (reference sequence). Trimming pared 1 base from V and 3 bases from J, leaving 6 bases between. CDR3 bases: TGTGCCAGCAGCTTAGTGGGAGAAGAGACCCAGTACTTC. The encoded protein is CASSLVGEETQYF.

The chain recombines TRBV27 with TRBJ1-6; TRBD1 is a possible D gene (5 bases). V was pared by 5 bases and J by 8 bases, with 10 bases between. This CDR3 is built from 13 residues. Germline CDR1 MNHEY, CDR2 SMNVEV (reference sequence). CDR3 sequence: CASSPLTDSPLHF. CDR3 in DNA: TGTGCCAGCAGTCCCCTGACAGATTCACCCCTCCACTTT.

Only one count was recorded for this clone. This sequence joins TRBV4-3 and TRBJ2-3, with 15 bases aligning to TRBD2. Germline CDR1 is LGHNA and CDR2 is YSLEER. The length of the CDR3 is 17 residues. Losses at the gene ends were 4 bases for V and 6 bases for J; bases not matched to a gene: 8. The CDR3 bases are TGCGCCAGCAGCCGAGGACTAGCGGGAGGGCCTGGGGATACGCAGTATTTT. Translated, it gives CASSRGLAGGPGDTQYF.

A remark on this clone: The sample has other DNA sequences that encode this CDR3 too. In DNA form, the CDR3 reads TGCGCCAGCAGCTTGTCGGCAGGGAACACAGATACGCAGTATTTT. Translating gives CASSLSAGNTDTQYF. This sequence joins TRBV5-1 and TRBJ2-3; weak D call: TRBD1 (5 bases). Germline lookup yields CDR1 SGHRS and CDR2 YFSETQ. The CDR3 totals 15 residues. Trimming took 1 base from V and 2 from J, leaving 11 bases between them.

The V and J genes are TRBV1 and TRBJ1-6. TRBV1 is designated a pseudogene. CDR3 size: 16 residues. The CDR3: CTSSERGGVANSPLHF. Here the CDR3 DNA reads TGCACCAGCAGCGAAAGGGGGGGGGTGGCCAATTCACCCCTCCACTTT.

This clone was picked up one time. The chain is built from TRBV4-3 and TRBJ1-6; 7 bases are shared with TRBD1. CDR1 LGHNA and CDR2 YSLEER come from the germline V gene. The V gene end was trimmed by 0 bases and the J gene end by 7 bases; junction bases not matched to a gene: 6. The CDR3 runs to 16 residues. The CDR3 protein is CASSQDRAGGNSPLHF. CDR3 sequence (DNA): TGCGCCAGCAGCCAAGATCGGGCAGGGGGGAATTCACCCCTCCACTTT.

The gene calls are TRBV15 and TRBJ2-7, with 11 bases matching TRBD2. The CDR3 sequence is 18 residues long. The germline V gene has CDR1 LNHNV and CDR2 YYDKDF (reference sequence). The junction had 11 bases not matched to a gene; V was cut back by 3 bases and J by 1 base. The CDR3 nucleotides read TGTGCCACCAGCAGCCTTGTTCCTGTAGCGGGGGGGTCCTACGAGCAGTACTTC. Protein: CATSSLVPVAGGSYEQYF.

A word on this clone: The same CDR3 also results from other DNA sequences found in this sample. V and J are TRBV5-4 and TRBJ2-1; perhaps TRBD1 as D (5 bases). Germline V gene sequence: CDR1 SGHNT, CDR2 YYREEE (reference sequence). The CDR3 spans 12 residues. Trimming took off 0 bases at V and 7 bases at J, with 5 bases between the two ends. The chain's CDR3 is CASSLEGNEQFF. CDR3 DNA sequence: TGTGCCAGCAGCTTGGAGGGGAATGAGCAGTTCTTC.

This chain links TRBV5-1 with TRBJ1-4; D perhaps matches TRBD1 (5 bases). Trimming pared 4 bases from V and 3 bases from J, leaving 16 bases between. The germline CDR1 and CDR2 sequences are SGHRS and YFSETQ. This CDR3 is built from 16 residues. The CDR3 DNA sequence: TGCGCCAGCAGCAGGGACGCCCAGCCCTCTAATGAAAAACTGTTTTTT. This translates into CASSRDAQPSNEKLFF.

V is TRBV18 and J is TRBJ2-7, with D hard to call. Germline V lookup: CDR1 KGHSH, CDR2 LQKENI. The CDR3 extends over 16 amino acids. V gave up 2 bases and J gave up 2 bases, with 16 bases separating them. CDR3 coding DNA: TGTGCCAGCTCACCATCAAACACCTCGGCCGCCTACGAGCAGTACTTC. This codes for CASSPSNTSAAYEQYF.

This sequence joins TRBV27 and TRBJ2-6, with TRBD2 matching over 9 bases. CDR1 and CDR2 (germline): MNHEY, SMNVEV (reference sequence). The trim removed 2 bases at V and 3 bases at J, leaving 8 bases unmatched. The length of the CDR3 is 18 residues. The DNA for the CDR3 is TGTGCCAGCAGTTTACTTAGCGGGAGAGTACTTGGGGCCAACGTCCTGACTTTC. It codes for CASSLLSGRVLGANVLTF.

This chain connects TRBV28 to TRBJ1-2; D is perhaps TRBD1 (6 bases). V was clipped by 5 bases and J by 3 bases, with 13 bases between them. Germline assignment: CDR1 MDHEN and CDR2 SYDVKM. There are 14 residues in the CDR3. CDR3 sequence reads: CASSPSGGYYGYTF. The CDR3 nucleotides read TGTGCCAGCAGTCCCAGTGGGGGCTACTATGGCTACACCTTC.